These 27 T cell receptor beta chains came from one sample sequenced in a study of blood T cell repertoires in COVID-19. Data came from immunoSEQ multiplex PCR; TCRdb stores just in-frame clones and leaves some out. Counted here are some 64,000 clones, roughly 90% occurring once; the ten biggest clones make up 3.5%. What was sequenced was peripheral blood. All receptors derive from a man aged 45-60 years with active COVID-19.

This clone was recorded a few times. This chain links TRBV5-4 with TRBJ1-2; D remains ambiguous. The CDR3 covers 14 residues. V was shortened by 4 bases and J by 5 bases, with 15 bases between the two germline ends. Germline V gene sequence: CDR1 SGHNT, CDR2 YYREEE (reference sequence). CDR3 loop: CASSRGQTGYGYTF. CDR3 in DNA: TGTGCCAGCAGCCGAGGTCAGACTGGGTATGGCTACACCTTC.

This clone was detected once. The chain joins TRBV11-2 to TRBJ2-3; perhaps TRBD2 as D (5 bases). In germline, CDR1 is SGHAT, CDR2 FQNNGV. Trimming shortened V by 5 bases and J by 3 bases, and 9 bases separated the two germline ends. The length of the CDR3 is 13 residues. The CDR3 sequence is CASSLDFTDTQYF. The CDR3 DNA reads TGTGCCAGCAGCCTGGACTTTACAGATACGCAGTATTTT.

V is TRBV5-4 and J is TRBJ2-5, with 12 bases fitting TRBD2. J gave up 5 bases and V 7 bases, and 6 bases lay outside the gene matches. There are 14 residues in the CDR3. Germline V gives CDR1 SGHNT, CDR2 YYREEE (reference sequence). The CDR3: CASQLAGGLETQYF. CDR3 DNA: TGTGCCAGCCAGCTAGCGGGGGGGCTGGAGACCCAGTACTTC.

The V call is TRBV20-1, the J call TRBJ1-5; TRBD1 might be the D (6 bases). V gave up 3 bases and J gave up 1 base, with 7 bases separating them. The CDR3 extends over 13 amino acids. The germline gives CDR1 DFQATT, CDR2 SNEGSKA (reference sequence). CDR3 bases: TGCAGTGCTAGTACAGGGAGCAATCAGCCCCAGCATTTT. As protein: CSASTGSNQPQHF.

The chain combines TRBV18 with TRBJ1-6, with a weak D call TRBD1 (6 bases). The germline V gene has CDR1 KGHSH and CDR2 LQKENI. This CDR3 is 16 amino acids long. Deletions cut 3 bases from V and 8 bases from J, with 17 bases between. The CDR3 bases are TGTGCCAGCTCACCCAGGGTGGCGGCAGGGGATTCACCCCTCCACTTT. Protein sequence: CASSPRVAAGDSPLHF.

The chain couples TRBV12-3 or TRBV12-4 to TRBJ1-2; possible D gene TRBD1, 6 bases. V lost 6 bases to trimming and J lost 6 bases, with 14 bases between them. This CDR3 contains 13 residues. The CDR3 DNA reads as TGTGCCAGCAGGTACGGACAGATGGATGGCTACACCTTC. It yields the protein CASRYGQMDGYTF.

This chain connects TRBV24-1 to TRBJ2-2, with TRBD1 matching over 10 bases. V lost 4 bases to trimming and J lost 4 bases; unmatched junction nucleotides: 5. The CDR3 covers 16 residues. Germline V lookup: CDR1 KGHDR, CDR2 SFDVKD. CDR3 loop: CATSEQGQGPTGELFF. The CDR3 nucleotides read TGTGCCACCAGTGAACAGGGACAGGGGCCCACCGGGGAGCTGTTTTTT.

The chain combines TRBV6-6 with TRBJ2-3; D might be TRBD2 (7 bases). In germline, CDR1 is MNHNY, CDR2 SVGAGI (reference sequence). V lost 6 bases and J 0 bases, leaving 19 bases between the germline ends. The CDR3 is 17 amino acids. This chain's CDR3 is CASSRRRTRGSTDTQYF. The CDR3 coding sequence is TGTGCCAGCAGCCGACGTCGGACTAGGGGGAGCACAGATACGCAGTATTTT.

The V call is TRBV7-6, the J call TRBJ2-3; D is possibly TRBD1 (5 bases). Germline-derived CDR1 and CDR2 are SGHVS and FNYEAQ. The ends were cut back, 5 bases at V and 3 bases at J, with 21 bases in the middle. This CDR3 is built from 17 residues. Here the CDR3 reads CASSPLAGRGVTDTQYF. The CDR3 bases are TGTGCCAGCAGCCCGCTGGCAGGAAGGGGCGTAACAGATACGCAGTATTTT.

The V call is TRBV6-4, the J call TRBJ1-1; D uncertain. V lost 5 bases and J lost 3, with 10 bases in between. Germline V gene lookup returns CDR1 MRHNA and CDR2 SNTAGT. CDR3 length: 13 residues. This CDR3 reads CASSPRSDTEAFF. In DNA form, the CDR3 reads TGTGCCAGCAGTCCCCGGTCGGACACTGAAGCTTTCTTT.

V and J are TRBV12-3 or TRBV12-4 and TRBJ1-3; D is uncertain. Trimming removed 6 bases at V and 10 bases at J, with 16 bases between. This CDR3 has 13 residues. The CDR3 protein is CASSRGLGLTIYF. In DNA, the CDR3 is TGTGCCAGCAGCCGGGGTCTCGGGTTGACCATATATTTT.

The chain employs TRBV2 and TRBJ2-5; D is unclear. V lost 2 bases to trimming and J lost 4 bases, with 5 bases between them. Germline CDR1 and CDR2: SNHLY and FYNNEI. There are 12 residues in the CDR3. CDR3 nucleotide sequence: TGTGCCAGCAGTGAACGCGGAGAGACCCAGTACTTC. It yields the protein CASSERGETQYF.

The genes are TRBV4-1 and TRBJ2-5; 8 bases line up with TRBD2. CDR3 length equals 17 residues. Germline lookup yields CDR1 MGHRA and CDR2 YSYEKL. The junction had 7 bases not matched to a gene; V was cut back by 1 base and J by 0 bases. As DNA, the CDR3 is TGCGCCAGCAGCCAAGGAGGAACGGGACTAGACCAAGAGACCCAGTACTTC. It specifies CASSQGGTGLDQETQYF.

This clone appeared a few times. The chain combines TRBV18 with TRBJ2-1; 8 bases are shared with TRBD1. Germline loops: CDR1 KGHSH, CDR2 LQKENI. Losses at the gene ends were 0 bases for V and 0 bases for J; bases not matched to a gene: 10. The CDR3 extends over 19 amino acids. The CDR3 DNA reads TGTGCCAGCTCACCACCGGGACAGGCTTTCTTTGGCTCCTACAATGAGCAGTTCTTC. The encoded protein is CASSPPGQAFFGSYNEQFF.

The V and J genes are TRBV6-1 and TRBJ1-5; maybe TRBD1 (5 bases). Trimming removed 2 bases from V and 5 bases from J, with 13 bases in between. CDR1 and CDR2 (germline): MNHNS, SASEGT. This CDR3 has 15 amino acids. This chain's CDR3 is CASSELPRDYQPQHF. The CDR3 bases are TGTGCCAGCAGTGAACTCCCCAGGGACTATCAGCCCCAGCATTTT.

CDR3 in DNA: TGTGCCAGCAGCCAAGACTCCACTTTCAGGTCACCCTACGAGCAGTACTTC. Residues: CASSQDSTFRSPYEQYF. The rearrangement uses TRBV3-1 (or the pseudogene TRBV3-2) and TRBJ2-7, with unresolved D. The V and J ends lost 0 bases and 2 bases respectively, with 17 bases between them. CDR3 length: 17 amino acids. Per germline, CDR1 LGHDT and CDR2 YNNKEL (reference sequence).

This chain connects TRBV5-6 to TRBJ1-1, with 10 bases fitting TRBD1. This CDR3 is 17 amino acids long. V lost 1 base and J lost 1; bases outside the gene matches: 7. Germline V gene lookup returns CDR1 SGHDT and CDR2 YYEEEE. This CDR3 is CASSLWETGGRNTEAFF. The CDR3 coding sequence is TGTGCCAGCAGCTTGTGGGAGACAGGGGGCAGGAACACTGAAGCTTTCTTT.

J is TRBJ1-2 and V is TRBV15; 9 nucleotides align to TRBD1. The junction had 7 bases not matched to a gene; V was cut back by 2 bases and J by 6 bases. The CDR3 consists of 15 residues. Per the germline V gene, CDR1 is LNHNV and CDR2 is YYDKDF (reference sequence). The CDR3 here is CATSRLGQGRDGYTF. CDR3 nucleotide sequence: TGTGCCACCAGCAGACTGGGACAGGGACGGGATGGCTACACCTTC.

The rearrangement joins TRBV14 to TRBJ2-6; D is undetermined. The length of the CDR3 is 14 residues. V lost 4 bases and J 2 bases, leaving 6 bases between the germline ends. CDR1 is SGHDN, CDR2 FVKESK, per germline. The CDR3 sequence is CASSRRAGANVLTF. The CDR3 DNA reads TGTGCCAGCAGCCGTCGCGCTGGGGCCAACGTCCTGACTTTC.

This chain links TRBV3-1 (or the pseudogene TRBV3-2) with TRBJ1-1; weak D call: TRBD1 (5 bases). V was shortened by 1 base and J by 4 bases, with 16 bases between the two germline ends. This CDR3 is built from 16 residues. Germline values: CDR1 LGHDT, CDR2 YNNKEL (reference sequence). The CDR3 here is CASSQGGKGMGTEAFF. The CDR3 DNA is TGTGCCAGCAGCCAAGGAGGCAAGGGGATGGGCACTGAAGCTTTCTTT.

The chain employs TRBV7-4 and TRBJ2-1, with TRBD2 as a possible D gene (7 bases). Germline loops: CDR1 SGHVT, CDR2 SQSDAQ. The CDR3 covers 16 residues. Trimming removed 8 bases from V and 0 bases from J, with 17 bases in between. The CDR3 spells CASHTGGRYSYNEQFF. The CDR3 bases are TGTGCCAGCCACACGGGGGGCCGGTACTCCTACAATGAGCAGTTCTTC.

V gene TRBV6-6 combines with J gene TRBJ1-1; TRBD1 matches at 8 bases. The V segment lost 5 bases and the J segment 7 bases; nucleotides outside the gene matches: 9. CDR1 and CDR2 from the germline V gene are MNHNY and SVGAGI (reference sequence). This CDR3 is 14 amino acids long. Here the CDR3 reads CASSPQDRVNEAFF. CDR3 nucleotide sequence: TGTGCCAGCAGTCCCCAGGACAGGGTTAATGAAGCTTTCTTT.

J is TRBJ1-5 and V is TRBV6-6, with unresolved D. Between the trimmed V and J ends, which lost 10 bases and 5 bases, there was a span of 15 bases. In germline, CDR1 is MNHNY, CDR2 SVGAGI (reference sequence). The CDR3 has 13 residues. Here the CDR3 reads CAKSAAADQPQHF. DNA for the CDR3: TGTGCCAAGTCGGCGGCAGCTGATCAGCCCCAGCATTTT.

The CDR3 is CASSLSISRGRGNEQFF. The CDR3, as DNA: TGTGCCAGCAGCTTATCCATTTCCAGGGGCCGAGGCAATGAGCAGTTCTTC. The rearrangement uses TRBV7-9 and TRBJ2-1; weak D call: TRBD1 (6 bases). Trimming cost V 2 bases and J 6 bases, with 20 bases left between them. This CDR3 has 17 residues. Germline assignment: CDR1 SEHNR and CDR2 FQNEAQ (reference sequence).

The V gene is TRBV3-1 (or the pseudogene TRBV3-2), the J gene TRBJ2-5; no clear D gene. This CDR3 comprises 16 residues. In germline, CDR1 is LGHDT, CDR2 YNNKEL (reference sequence). V was trimmed by 1 base and J by 1 base, leaving 13 bases between them. CDR3 region: CASSQGHPGLQETQYF. The DNA for the CDR3 is TGTGCCAGCAGCCAAGGGCATCCAGGCCTCCAAGAGACCCAGTACTTC.

This chain uses TRBV6-5 with TRBJ2-1; tentatively, D is TRBD1 (6 bases). Deletions cut 8 bases from V and 5 bases from J, with 16 bases between. The length of the CDR3 is 14 residues. CDR1 is MNHEY, CDR2 SVGAGI, per germline. For the CDR3, the DNA is TGTGCCAGCGGGCCGCAGGGGTCCAACAATGAGCAGTTCTTC. The encoded protein is CASGPQGSNNEQFF.

This sequence joins TRBV12-3 or TRBV12-4 and TRBJ1-2, with D unresolved. Trimming left V 10 bases short and J 2 bases short, with 11 bases between. The CDR3 is 12 amino acids. CDR3 residues: CATAGINYGYTF. Here the CDR3 DNA reads TGTGCCACCGCAGGAATCAACTATGGCTACACCTTC.